Listed here are 29 T cell receptor beta chains from one sample, sequenced in a study of OX40 agonist ivuxolimab in advanced cancers. TCRdb's table, derived via immunoSEQ multiplex PCR, lists solely in-frame clones and lacks some. The table records approximately 80,000 clones, 75% to 95% of them present only once. The sample here was CD4+ or CD8+ T cells sorted from blood, taken in a trial of the OX40 agonist ivuxolimab. The source is an adult with an advanced solid tumor such as melanoma, head and neck, liver or kidney cancer.

The chain uses TRBV5-1 and TRBJ2-3; unclear D gene. The CDR3 contains 12 residues. CDR1 and CDR2 from the germline V gene are SGHRS and YFSETQ. V lost 5 bases and J lost 2, with 6 bases in between. The CDR3 reads CASSRNTDTQYF. In DNA, the CDR3 is TGCGCCAGCAGTCGGAACACAGATACGCAGTATTTT.

The V and J genes are TRBV5-1 and TRBJ1-2; D is possibly TRBD1 (6 bases). V was pared by 4 bases and J by 8 bases, with 18 bases between. Per the germline V gene, CDR1 is SGHRS and CDR2 is YFSETQ. This CDR3 contains 14 residues. The CDR3 nucleotides are TGCGCCAGCAGCGAAGGGGGAGGTAATCAGGGCTACACCTTC. It codes for CASSEGGGNQGYTF.

The chain is built from TRBV7-2 and TRBJ2-4; 14 nucleotides line up with TRBD2. The CDR3 length is 18 residues. CDR1 and CDR2 (germline): SGHTA, FQGNSA. Trimming cost V 5 bases and J 3 bases; bases outside gene matches: 9. CDR3 sequence reads: CASSVTSGGAGGKNIQYF. The CDR3 bases are TGTGCCAGCAGCGTGACTAGCGGGGGGGCGGGAGGCAAAAACATTCAGTACTTC.

V usage is TRBV7-3 and J usage is TRBJ2-7, with 7 bases lining up with TRBD1. Germline V gene data show CDR1 as SGHTA and CDR2 as FQGTGA. J gave up 6 bases and V 4 bases, and 12 bases lay outside the gene matches. CDR3 length: 15 residues. CDR3 in amino acids: CASSSRDRGISEQYF. CDR3 DNA: TGTGCCAGCAGCTCCCGGGACAGAGGCATCTCCGAGCAGTACTTC.

This sequence joins TRBV5-1 and TRBJ2-7, with D perhaps TRBD2 (5 bases). V was clipped by 5 bases and J by 1 base, with 19 bases between them. The length of the CDR3 is 16 residues. Germline lookup yields CDR1 SGHRS and CDR2 YFSETQ. CDR3 sequence reads: CASRTSPGIESYEQYF. CDR3 bases: TGCGCCAGCAGAACATCACCCGGGATCGAATCCTACGAGCAGTACTTC.

The chain employs TRBV2 and TRBJ1-5; TRBD1 is a possible D gene (5 bases). V dropped 4 bases and J dropped 8 bases, with 15 bases sitting between them. CDR1 and CDR2 from the germline V gene are SNHLY and FYNNEI. The CDR3 has 14 amino acids. The CDR3 sequence is CASSGTGGREPQHF. In DNA, the CDR3 is TGTGCCAGCAGTGGAACAGGTGGCCGGGAGCCCCAGCATTTT.

This rearrangement joins TRBV5-1 to TRBJ2-3; possible D gene TRBD2, 5 bases. V lost 5 bases to trimming and J lost 6 bases, with 13 bases between them. The CDR3 length is 13 residues. CDR1 is SGHRS and CDR2 is YFSETQ in the germline V gene. The CDR3 loop reads CASSYPGSDTQYF. DNA of the CDR3: TGCGCCAGCAGTTACCCGGGGTCGGATACGCAGTATTTT.

The chain employs TRBV11-3 and TRBJ1-2; no clear D. Germline V CDR1 and CDR2: SGHNT, YENEEA. The CDR3 loop spans 13 amino acids. With 3 bases removed from V and 3 bases from J, the gap between germline ends came to 8 bases. CDR3 coding DNA: TGTGCCAGCAGCTTTTCGGAGGACTATGGCTACACCTTC. Protein product: CASSFSEDYGYTF.

This rearrangement joins TRBV28 to TRBJ2-7, with D possibly TRBD2 on 6 matching bases. Per the germline V gene, CDR1 is MDHEN and CDR2 is SYDVKM. There are 15 residues in the CDR3. With 3 bases removed from V and 0 bases from J, the gap between germline ends came to 12 bases. The CDR3 spells CASSLGGGNSYEQYF. The CDR3 region has the DNA TGTGCCAGCAGTTTGGGGGGAGGAAACTCCTACGAGCAGTACTTC.

The gene calls are TRBV11-3 and TRBJ2-7; D gene uncertain. Looked up from germline, CDR1 is SGHNT and CDR2 is YENEEA. Trimming stripped 1 base from V and 2 bases from J, with 12 bases between. There are 15 residues in the CDR3. The CDR3 nucleotides are TGTGCCAGCAGCTTAGGGGCTGTGAATCCCTACGAGCAGTACTTC. Translated, it gives CASSLGAVNPYEQYF.

This chain connects TRBV6-1 to TRBJ2-2; 7 positions agree with TRBD1. The CDR3 extends over 13 amino acids. The V segment lost 6 bases and the J segment 5 bases; nucleotides outside the gene matches: 3. Germline CDR1 is MNHNS and CDR2 is SASEGT. This chain's CDR3 is CASRDRVTGELFF. CDR3 nucleotides: TGTGCCAGCAGAGACAGGGTAACCGGGGAGCTGTTTTTT.

The chain employs TRBV10-3 and TRBJ1-5; D not resolved. The V and J ends lost 10 bases and 3 bases respectively, with 13 bases between them. CDR3 length equals 13 residues. Germline-derived CDR1 and CDR2 are ENHRY and SYGVKD. CDR3 coding DNA: TGTGCCACCAACGCCGAACCCAATCAGCCCCAGCATTTT. Residues: CATNAEPNQPQHF.

V is TRBV5-6 and J is TRBJ1-6; D is perhaps TRBD1 (6 bases). The CDR3 spans 16 residues. The germline gives CDR1 SGHDT, CDR2 YYEEEE. Trimming took 3 bases from V and 6 from J, leaving 16 bases between them. CDR3 bases: TGTGCCAGCAGCTCACAGGGCGGGGGTGGTAATTCACCCCTCCACTTT. Translating it yields CASSSQGGGGNSPLHF.

The V call is TRBV6-1, the J call TRBJ2-2; D gene unclear. CDR3 length: 14 amino acids. V was clipped by 7 bases and J by 0 bases, with 9 bases between them. CDR1 and CDR2 (germline): MNHNS, SASEGT. The CDR3 DNA is TGTGCCAGCACAGAGACTGCGAACACCGGGGAGCTGTTTTTT. Encoded protein: CASTETANTGELFF.

This clone was recorded once. The rearrangement links TRBV2 to TRBJ1-2; D remains unclear. Germline V gives CDR1 SNHLY, CDR2 FYNNEI. The V end was cut by 3 bases, the J end by 8 bases, with 13 bases between. This CDR3 region has 13 residues. The CDR3 region has the DNA TGTGCCAGCAGTGACCCCCCGCAGGCGGGCTACACCTTC. This gives the protein CASSDPPQAGYTF.

The chain joins TRBV19 to TRBJ1-1; a weak D match, TRBD1 (5 bases). This CDR3 is built from 14 residues. CDR1 LNHDA and CDR2 SQIVND come from the germline V gene (reference sequence). V lost 5 bases to trimming and J lost 3 bases, with 13 bases between them. The CDR3 nucleotides read TGTGCCAGTAGTTTACGGGGGGAGGACACTGAAGCTTTCTTT. Translated, it gives CASSLRGEDTEAFF.

The chain combines TRBV28 with TRBJ1-2; tentatively, D is TRBD1 (5 bases). Germline lookup yields CDR1 MDHEN and CDR2 SYDVKM. V lost 2 bases, J lost 0 bases, and 10 bases lay in between. This CDR3 region has 15 residues. The CDR3 here is CASSLAGVSNYGYTF. As DNA, the CDR3 is TGTGCCAGCAGTTTAGCGGGGGTTTCTAACTATGGCTACACCTTC.

The chain links TRBV7-2 to TRBJ2-5; possibly TRBD2 for D (6 bases). Trimming left V 2 bases short and J 14 bases short, with 15 bases between. The CDR3 runs to 12 residues. CDR1 SGHTA and CDR2 FQGNSA come from the germline V gene. The CDR3 DNA is TGTGCCAGCAGCTTATTAGGGACTGCCCCCTACTTC. Protein sequence: CASSLLGTAPYF.

This clone occurred once. The chain employs TRBV7-2 and TRBJ2-7; D call uncertain. Germline loops: CDR1 SGHTA, CDR2 FQGNSA. The CDR3 has 16 amino acids. V dropped 0 bases and J dropped 2 bases, with 14 bases sitting between them. The CDR3 DNA reads TGTGCCAGCAGCTTAGCGGCCCTAACCGATACCTACGAGCAGTACTTC. Residues: CASSLAALTDTYEQYF.

The chain uses TRBV18 and TRBJ2-5, with 14 positions matching TRBD2. In germline, CDR1 is KGHSH, CDR2 LQKENI. The junction had 4 bases not matched to a gene; V was cut back by 6 bases and J by 1 base. This CDR3 is 16 amino acids long. The CDR3 sequence is CASSGGLAGGQETQYF. CDR3 nucleotide sequence: TGTGCCAGCTCGGGAGGACTAGCGGGAGGCCAAGAGACCCAGTACTTC.

This clone appeared a few times. The chain employs TRBV7-3 and TRBJ2-7; TRBD1 aligns across 11 bases. CDR3 length equals 17 residues. The trim removed 7 bases at V and 2 bases at J, leaving 13 bases unmatched. CDR1 and CDR2 (germline): SGHTA, FQGTGA. This CDR3 reads CASIPMAGDRGTYEQYF. CDR3 in DNA: TGTGCCAGCATCCCTATGGCCGGGGACAGGGGGACCTACGAGCAGTACTTC.

CDR3 region: CASSLSSRYGYTF. CDR3 bases: TGTGCCAGCAGCTTGAGCAGCCGCTATGGCTACACCTTC. The genes are TRBV5-6 and TRBJ1-2, with D unresolved. Germline lookup yields CDR1 SGHDT and CDR2 YYEEEE. V gave up 1 base and J gave up 4 bases, with 8 bases separating them. The CDR3 totals 13 residues.

This chain links TRBV19 with TRBJ2-2, with a tentative D call TRBD2 (6 bases). This CDR3 region has 15 residues. CDR1 and CDR2 (germline): LNHDA, SQIVND (reference sequence). Trimming left V 7 bases short and J 4 bases short, with 16 bases between. Here the CDR3 reads CASISSDGGTGELFF. DNA of the CDR3: TGTGCCAGTATATCTAGCGATGGGGGCACCGGGGAGCTGTTTTTT. The full variable domain, completed using reference TRBV19 and TRBJ2-2, is DGGITQSPKYLFRKEGQNVTLSCEQNLNHDAMYWYRQDPGQGLRLIYYSQIVNDFQKGDIAEGYSVSREKKESFPLTVTSAQKNPTAFYLCASISSDGGTGELFFGEGSRLTVL.

CDR3 in DNA: TGTGCCATCAGGGGAGGGAGGGACAACGAGCAGTACTTC. This encodes CAIRGGRDNEQYF. This chain joins TRBV10-3 and TRBJ2-7; tentative D call: TRBD2 (7 bases). The CDR3 is made up of 13 amino acids. V was shortened by 6 bases and J by 5 bases, with 14 bases between the two germline ends. Germline V gives CDR1 ENHRY, CDR2 SYGVKD.

The chain employs TRBV5-6 and TRBJ2-1; D ambiguous. V was clipped by 1 base and J by 2 bases, with 13 bases between them. The CDR3 runs to 16 residues. The germline V gene encodes CDR1 SGHDT and CDR2 YYEEEE. As DNA, the CDR3 is TGTGCCAGCAGCTTGCGGCATGCCATGCCCTACAATGAGCAGTTCTTC. As protein: CASSLRHAMPYNEQFF. The whole variable domain, remainder taken from reference TRBV5-6 and TRBJ2-1, is DAGVTQSPTHLIKTRGQQVTLRCSPKSGHDTVSWYQQALGQGPQFIFQYYEEEERQRGNFPDRFSGHQFPNYSSELNVNALLLGDSALYLCASSLRHAMPYNEQFFGPGTRLTVL.

The rearrangement links TRBV14 to TRBJ2-1; the match to TRBD2 covers 11 bases. Germline lookup yields CDR1 SGHDN and CDR2 FVKESK. V shed 4 bases, J shed 9 bases, and the junction held 11 bases outside the gene matches. The CDR3 covers 16 residues. The CDR3 DNA reads TGTGCCAGCAGCCCCGATAGCGGGGGGGCTGTCGGTGAGCAGTTCTTC. It translates to CASSPDSGGAVGEQFF.

The rearrangement links TRBV19 to TRBJ2-1; 7 bases match TRBD2. The CDR3 is made up of 18 amino acids. V shed 3 bases and J 1 base; nucleotides not matched to a gene: 12. From germline, CDR1 is LNHDA and CDR2 SQIVND (reference sequence). This chain's CDR3 is CASSMRRGTAGSYNEQFF. In nucleotides, the CDR3 is TGTGCCAGTAGTATGCGGCGGGGGACCGCTGGATCCTACAATGAGCAGTTCTTC.

This clone was seen just once. The chain is built from TRBV11-3 and TRBJ2-1; TRBD2 might be the D (5 bases). CDR1 and CDR2 (germline): SGHNT, YENEEA. The V end was cut by 6 bases, the J end by 4 bases, with 13 bases between. The CDR3 runs 14 residues. CDR3 residues: CASSRGRAYNEQFF. DNA for the CDR3: TGTGCCAGCAGTCGAGGGCGGGCTTACAATGAGCAGTTCTTC.

The rearrangement joins TRBV5-1 to TRBJ2-1, with 10 nucleotides matching TRBD2. The J segment lost 4 bases and the V segment lost 3 bases, leaving 7 bases of the junction unmatched. CDR3 length equals 16 residues. Germline assignment: CDR1 SGHRS and CDR2 YFSETQ. CDR3 region: CASSSTTSGSYNEQFF. CDR3 in DNA: TGCGCCAGCAGCTCCACGACTAGCGGGTCTTACAATGAGCAGTTCTTC.